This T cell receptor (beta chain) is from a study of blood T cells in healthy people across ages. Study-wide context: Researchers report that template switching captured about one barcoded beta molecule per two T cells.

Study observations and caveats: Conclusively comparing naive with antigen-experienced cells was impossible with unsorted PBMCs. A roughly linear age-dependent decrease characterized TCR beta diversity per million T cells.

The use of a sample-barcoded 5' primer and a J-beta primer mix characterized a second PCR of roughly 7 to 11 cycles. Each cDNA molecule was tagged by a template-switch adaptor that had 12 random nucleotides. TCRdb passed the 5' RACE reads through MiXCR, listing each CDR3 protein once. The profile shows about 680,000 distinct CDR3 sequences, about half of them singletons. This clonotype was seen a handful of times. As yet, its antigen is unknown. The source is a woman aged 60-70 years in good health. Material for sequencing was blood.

The CDR3, as DNA: TGTGCCAGCAGCGAACTAGCGGGGGTCTACAATGAGCAGTTCTTC. This translates into CASSELAGVYNEQFF. The gene calls are TRBV9 and TRBJ2-1; 11 bases align to TRBD2. V shed 3 bases, J shed 3 bases, and the junction held 2 bases outside the gene matches. The germline V gene has CDR1 SGDLS and CDR2 YYNGEE. CDR3 length: 15 residues. The full variable domain, its missing parts supplied by reference TRBV9 and TRBJ2-1, is DSGVTQTPKHLITATGQRVTLRCSPRSGDLSVYWYQQSLDQGLQFLIQYYNGEERAKGNILERFSAQQFPDLHSELNLSSLELGDSALYFCASSELAGVYNEQFFGPGTRLTVL.